The clone carrying this T cell receptor beta chain was counted ten times or more. This sample was taken from a study of Graves' ophthalmopathy and Graves' hyperthyroidism. J was trimmed by 1 base and V by 3 bases; bases with no gene match: 3. Germline V lookup: CDR1 SGHDT, CDR2 YYEEEE. The CDR3 contains 14 residues. Beta-chain TCR CDR3 regions were amplified from RNA transcripts. The first round was an RT-PCR with HTBI primers, and the second round was a multiplex PCR. TCRdb used MiXCR to reprocess the multiplex PCR reads, holding one entry per CDR3 protein. The table includes around 1.1 million distinct CDR3 sequences, about 35% detected once.

What was sequenced was peripheral blood or thyroid tissue (not recorded which). The rearrangement links TRBV5-6 to TRBJ1-2; TRBD1 agrees at 7 bases. This clonotype was sampled from an adult man with Graves' hyperthyroidism. DNA of the CDR3: TGTGCCAGCAGCTATACAGGGGTTAACTATGGCTACACCTTC. It yields the protein CASSYTGVNYGYTF.